Detailed here is one T cell receptor (beta chain). The CDR3 runs 16 residues. CDR1 is KGHDR, CDR2 SFDVKD, per germline. The trim removed 3 bases at V and 4 bases at J, leaving 8 bases unmatched. TCRdb independently ran MiXCR on the RT-PCR reads; one entry per CDR3 protein. The table shows about 960,000 distinct CDR3 sequences, with 18% occurring only once. The record originates from a study of patients and donors after allogeneic stem cell transplantation. The sequence was collected from a human donor who was either an allogeneic HSCT recipient or a stem cell or donor lymphocyte infusion donor (not recorded which). It is not recorded whose cells these are; they may come from a transplant donor. The gene calls are TRBV24-1 and TRBJ1-5, with 7 bases matching TRBD1. What was sequenced was blood, either unsorted or a sorted T cell fraction (not recorded which). The CDR3 reads CATSDRKTGLNQPQHF. The CDR3 region has the DNA TGTGCCACCAGTGATCGCAAGACAGGGTTGAATCAGCCCCAGCATTTT.